This T cell receptor beta chain was retrieved from a study of Tregs in tolerant kidney transplant recipients. Produced via immunoSEQ multiplex PCR; TCRdb's table is partial and in-frame only. This sample has around 85,000 clones; around 93% occur once, and the top ten carry 0.34%. Regulatory T cells were sorted from thawed PBMCs rested overnight at 37°C with around 220 IU/ml IL-2. Germline CDR1 reads SGHTA; CDR2 reads FQGNSA. V dropped 1 base and J dropped 7 bases, with 10 bases sitting between them. This CDR3 comprises 13 residues. The rearrangement joins TRBV7-2 to TRBJ1-1; a weak D match, TRBD1 (5 bases). The sample was Tregs from blood, taken before the transplant. This sequence was found in a human donor who received a combined kidney and bone marrow transplant. In nucleotides, the CDR3 is TGTGCCAGCAGCTTAGTTCAGGGCAGTGAAGCTTTCTTT. Translation: CASSLVQGSEAFF.